Below, 30 T cell receptor beta chains from the same sample are listed, as sequenced in a study of T-cell reconstitution after alpha-beta-depleted transplantation in children. Using unique molecular identifiers, the investigators prepared the TCRbeta library. TCRdb fed the PCR reads into MiXCR, producing one record per CDR3 protein. The sample consists of roughly 670,000 distinct CDR3 sequences, roughly 14% of them appearing once. The source material was PBMCs, sampled before TCRalphabeta/CD19-depleted stem cell transplant. The source is a girl between 2 and 10 years old with congenital amegakaryocytic thrombocytopenia, due to receive a stem cell transplant.

A word on this clonotype: Compared with germline, one end of the junction differs, possibly owing to a read error. The chain couples TRBV20-1 to TRBJ1-6, with no clear D. CDR1 is DFQATT, CDR2 SNEGSKA, per germline (reference sequence). The CDR3 contains 15 residues. The CDR3 spells CSVRDVGRLNSPLHF. CDR3 DNA: TGCAGTGTTAGAGATGTCGGACGACTAAATTCACCCCTCCACTTT.

CDR3 sequence (DNA): TGTGCCAGCAGCCGCCGCCACGGGGAGCTGTTTTTT. Encoded protein: CASSRRHGELFF. The rearrangement links TRBV11-2 to TRBJ2-2; D remains unclear. CDR1 and CDR2 (germline): SGHAT, FQNNGV. V dropped 5 bases and J dropped 7 bases, with 8 bases sitting between them. The CDR3 runs 12 residues.

This clonotype was detected a few times. The chain employs TRBV12-3 or TRBV12-4 and TRBJ1-1; D might be TRBD1 (6 bases). The CDR3 loop spans 14 amino acids. V was shortened by 8 bases and J by 8 bases, with 21 bases between the two germline ends. For the CDR3, the DNA is TGTGCCAGCCTTACTGGGGGCAGGGAGGGCGAAGCTTTCTTT. This sequence encodes CASLTGGREGEAFF.

This clonotype came up many times. The chain recombines TRBV20-1 with TRBJ1-2; maybe TRBD1 (5 bases). CDR1 is DFQATT, CDR2 SNEGSKA, per germline (reference sequence). CDR3 length: 15 amino acids. The V and J ends lost 3 bases and 2 bases respectively, with 16 bases between them. Here the CDR3 reads CSASLWGELNYGYTF. The DNA of the CDR3 is TGCAGTGCTAGTCTCTGGGGCGAATTAAACTATGGCTACACCTTC.

V and J are TRBV20-1 and TRBJ2-3; 7 nucleotides line up with TRBD2. CDR3 length: 15 residues. The junction had 9 bases not matched to a gene; V was cut back by 1 base and J by 5 bases. Germline CDR1 is DFQATT and CDR2 is SNEGSKA (reference sequence). Here the CDR3 DNA reads TGCAGTGCTAGAGTACGGCGGGAGTTAGGAGATACGCAGTATTTT. Its translation: CSARVRRELGDTQYF.

This clonotype appeared many times. This rearrangement joins TRBV9 to TRBJ2-1, with D unclear. Trimming removed 4 bases at V and 10 bases at J, with 18 bases between. This CDR3 spans 14 amino acids. Germline values: CDR1 SGDLS, CDR2 YYNGEE. This CDR3 reads CASSRTLSVLEQFF. For the CDR3, the DNA is TGTGCCAGCAGCCGGACCCTCTCCGTCTTGGAGCAGTTCTTC.

The table lists this clonotype with a few counts. The chain links TRBV15 to TRBJ1-1, with TRBD1 matching over 7 bases. The junction had 11 bases not matched to a gene; V was cut back by 3 bases and J by 4 bases. The CDR3 length is 16 residues. CDR1 and CDR2 from the germline V gene are LNHNV and YYDKDF (reference sequence). The DNA for the CDR3 is TGTGCCACCAGCAGTCTGGACAGGCTCAGTGGCACTGAAGCTTTCTTT. Translated, it gives CATSSLDRLSGTEAFF.

The CDR3 is CVSEGARGGDTQYF. The DNA of the CDR3 is TGTGTCTCCGAAGGAGCGAGGGGGGGAGATACGCAGTATTTT. The V and J genes are TRBV6-1 and TRBJ2-3, with a weak D call TRBD2 (7 bases). The germline gives CDR1 MNHNS, CDR2 SASEGT. The CDR3 has 14 residues.

The V gene is TRBV30, the J gene TRBJ2-3; tentative D call: TRBD1 (6 bases). Trimming cost V 8 bases and J 7 bases, with 22 bases left between them. The CDR3 runs 14 residues. Germline V CDR1 and CDR2: GTSNPN, SVGIG (reference sequence). CDR3 coding DNA: TGTGCCGGGTACAGGGACGGACCTCGGAATACGCAGTATTTT. It encodes CAGYRDGPRNTQYF.

This clonotype came up a few times. The genes are TRBV7-3 and TRBJ1-2; D ambiguous. Per germline, CDR1 SGHTA and CDR2 FQGTGA. V lost 3 bases and J lost 7, with 18 bases in between. This CDR3 has 15 residues. The CDR3 spells CASSFTGVLFGGYTF. CDR3 coding DNA: TGTGCCAGCAGCTTCACCGGGGTCCTCTTTGGTGGCTACACCTTC.

This clonotype has at least ten counts. This chain joins TRBV15 and TRBJ2-1; TRBD2 is a possible D gene (6 bases). Per germline, CDR1 LNHNV and CDR2 YYDKDF (reference sequence). V lost 5 bases to trimming and J lost 3 bases, with 20 bases between them. This CDR3 comprises 17 residues. DNA for the CDR3: TGTGCCACCAGCGCCCAACATGGCGGGAAATTCTACAATGAGCAGTTCTTC. Its protein is CATSAQHGGKFYNEQFF.

This clonotype was detected only a few times. This chain joins TRBV5-1 and TRBJ2-1; D not certain. Trimming removed 0 bases at V and 3 bases at J, with 7 bases between. The germline V gene encodes CDR1 SGHRS and CDR2 YFSETQ. The CDR3 has 14 amino acids. In nucleotides, the CDR3 is TGCGCCAGCAGCTTGGGGCTAGTCTACAATGAGCAGTTCTTC. This gives the protein CASSLGLVYNEQFF.

A word on this clonotype: One end of the junction varies from germline; a read error may be responsible. CDR3 nucleotide sequence: TGTGCCAGCAGTAAAGTCCGGGACGCCCGGGCGGATTTT. Its protein is CASSKVRDARADF. The chain joins TRBV7-9 to TRBJ2-3; D tentatively fits TRBD1 or TRBD2 (5 bases each). CDR3 size: 13 residues. Germline CDR1 SEHNR, CDR2 FQNEAQ (reference sequence).

This clonotype was observed at least ten times. The V gene is TRBV10-3, the J gene TRBJ2-3, with 7 nucleotides matching TRBD1. The J segment lost 1 base and the V segment lost 6 bases, leaving 1 base of the junction unmatched. Looked up from germline, CDR1 is ENHRY and CDR2 is SYGVKD. The CDR3 has 13 amino acids. This chain's CDR3 is CAISQGGTDTQYF. CDR3 nucleotide sequence: TGTGCCATCAGCCAGGGGGGCACAGATACGCAGTATTTT.

As concerns this clonotype: Given a much more abundant clone one base away, this may be a read error. This chain links TRBV20-1 with TRBJ2-5; D is undetermined. Germline values: CDR1 DFQATT, CDR2 SNEGSKA (reference sequence). The V end was cut by 0 bases, the J end by 2 bases, with 19 bases between. The CDR3 has 17 amino acids. DNA of the CDR3: TGCAGTGCTAGAGATAGAGTCCTTTGTTTTGGGCAAGAGACCCAGTACTTC. Residues: CSARDRVLCFGQETQYF.

The rearrangement uses TRBV7-2 and TRBJ2-2; 7 bases are shared with TRBD2. The CDR3 totals 16 residues. The junction had 2 bases not matched to a gene; V was cut back by 0 bases and J by 1 base. From germline, CDR1 is SGHTA and CDR2 FQGNSA. The CDR3 sequence: CASSLAASGNTGELFF. The CDR3 nucleotides read TGTGCCAGCAGCTTAGCGGCTAGCGGGAACACCGGGGAGCTGTTTTTT.

This clonotype was detected only a few times. CDR3 DNA: TGTGCCAGCAGCAAAGAAGATTGTGCACAAAGCTCTGGGGCCAACGTCCTGACTTTC. This sequence encodes CASSKEDCAQSSGANVLTF. This chain connects TRBV21-1 to TRBJ2-6. TRBV21-1 is a pseudogene locus. This CDR3 has 19 amino acids.

In this sample, this clonotype turned up many times. The chain recombines TRBV5-8 with TRBJ2-1, with 10 bases that match TRBD2. The germline V gene encodes CDR1 SGHTS and CDR2 YDEGEE. This CDR3 is 16 amino acids long. The ends lost 4 bases at V and 9 bases at J; junction bases unmatched: 13. For the CDR3, the DNA is TGTGCCAGCAGCCGCCTCAGACTAGCGGGTGCTGGTGAGCAGTTCTTC. It translates to CASSRLRLAGAGEQFF.

This clonotype was recorded many times. The V and J genes are TRBV29-1 and TRBJ1-1; 7 bases are a match to TRBD1. This CDR3 has 14 amino acids. The ends lost 1 base at V and 0 bases at J; junction bases unmatched: 2. Germline V CDR1 and CDR2: SQVTM, ANQGSEA. Here the CDR3 DNA reads TGCAGCGTTGAAGGAGGGACAGTGAACACTGAAGCTTTCTTT. It translates to CSVEGGTVNTEAFF.

The chain joins TRBV11-1 to TRBJ2-1; TRBD1 matches 8 bases. V trimming: 1 base; J trimming: 0 bases; junction bases outside the gene matches: 8. The germline gives CDR1 SGHAT, CDR2 FQDESV (reference sequence). The CDR3 runs 18 residues. CDR3 in DNA: TGTGCCAGCAGCTTAGGTACGACAGGGGTAGTCTCCTACAATGAGCAGTTCTTC. Translated, it gives CASSLGTTGVVSYNEQFF.

Only a few counts were recorded for this clonotype. As DNA, the CDR3 is TGTGCCAGCAGTTTGGCCGGGGAGATCTATGGCTACACCTTC. Translation gives CASSLAGEIYGYTF. This chain joins TRBV28 and TRBJ1-2; D gene unclear. The germline V gene encodes CDR1 MDHEN and CDR2 SYDVKM. V was pared by 3 bases and J by 4 bases, with 12 bases between. This CDR3 region has 14 residues.

This clonotype appeared a few times. The chain employs TRBV5-1 and TRBJ2-6, with D unresolved. The CDR3 consists of 16 residues. Trimming pared 0 bases from V and 0 bases from J, leaving 7 bases between. Germline CDR1 SGHRS, CDR2 YFSETQ. The CDR3 sequence is CASSLAEDSGANVLTF. In DNA form, the CDR3 reads TGCGCCAGCAGCTTGGCCGAGGACTCTGGGGCCAACGTCCTGACTTTC.

This clonotype turned up a few times. V and J are TRBV27 and TRBJ2-3; D unresolved. V lost 3 bases and J 9 bases, leaving 19 bases between the germline ends. The germline V gene encodes CDR1 MNHEY and CDR2 SMNVEV (reference sequence). CDR3 length: 15 residues. The CDR3 bases are TGTGCCAGCAGTTTCCCCCGAGGAAGAAACCCCACGCAGTATTTT. This encodes CASSFPRGRNPTQYF.

This chain joins TRBV9 and TRBJ1-4, with D possibly matching TRBD1 (5 bases). The CDR3 contains 15 residues. Germline CDR1 and CDR2: SGDLS and YYNGEE. Trimming removed 0 bases from V and 0 bases from J, with 6 bases in between. CDR3 nucleotides: TGTGCCAGCAGCGTAGAAGGGGCAACTAATGAAAAACTGTTTTTT. This codes for CASSVEGATNEKLFF.

A note on this clonotype: The junction differs from germline at one of its ends, possibly a read error. As DNA, the CDR3 is TGTGCCAGCAGTTTAAGTTACAATGAGCGGTTCTTC. Translating gives CASSLSYNERFF. V and J are TRBV7-2 and TRBJ2-1; D gene unclear. Germline values: CDR1 SGHTA, CDR2 FQGNSA. The CDR3 has 12 residues. The full variable domain, its missing parts supplied by reference TRBV7-2 and TRBJ2-1, is GAGVSQSPSNKVTEKGKDVELRCDPISGHTALYWYRQSLGQGLEFLIYFQGNSAPDKSGLPSDRFSAERTGGSVSTLTIQRTQQEDSAVYLCASSLSYNERFFGPGTRLTVL.

This clonotype was seen at least ten times. The chain recombines TRBV5-1 with TRBJ2-2, with 8 bases fitting TRBD1. CDR3 length: 16 amino acids. From germline, CDR1 is SGHRS and CDR2 YFSETQ. With V trimmed by 0 bases and J by 2 bases, 3 bases remained unmatched. In nucleotides, the CDR3 is TGCGCCAGCAGCTTGGAGGGACAGGTCAACACCGGGGAGCTGTTTTTT. This translates into CASSLEGQVNTGELFF. The complete variable domain, with remaining parts taken from reference TRBV5-1 and TRBJ2-2, reads KAGVTQTPRYLIKTRGQQVTLSCSPISGHRSVSWYQQTPGQGLQFLFEYFSETQRNKGNFPGRFSGRQFSNSRSEMNVSTLELGDSALYLCASSLEGQVNTGELFFGEGSRLTVL.

This clonotype has just a few counts. This chain uses TRBV5-4 with TRBJ2-2; TRBD1 matches 8 bases. The CDR3 is made up of 15 amino acids. The germline V gene encodes CDR1 SGHNT and CDR2 YYREEE (reference sequence). Trimming at V came to 5 bases and at J to 5 bases, leaving 8 bases not matched to a gene. CDR3 bases: TGTGCCAGCAGTCCTGGACAGGGTGAAACCGGGGAGCTGTTTTTT. It yields the protein CASSPGQGETGELFF.

A note on this clonotype: Relative to the germline gene, one junction end is altered; a read error may explain this. The chain employs TRBV5-1 and TRBJ2-1; TRBD2 aligns across 7 bases. Looked up from germline, CDR1 is SGHRS and CDR2 is YFSETQ. This CDR3 is built from 16 residues. CDR3 sequence (DNA): TGTGCCAGCAGCTTGGAGGTTAGCGGGTCCTACAATGAGCAGTTCTTC. This sequence encodes CASSLEVSGSYNEQFF. Using reference TRBV5-1 and TRBJ2-1 for the parts outside the CDR3, the full variable domain is KAGVTQTPRYLIKTRGQQVTLSCSPISGHRSVSWYQQTPGQGLQFLFEYFSETQRNKGNFPGRFSGRQFSNSRSEMNVSTLELGDSALYLCASSLEVSGSYNEQFFGPGTRLTVL.

On this clonotype itself: A much larger clone lies a single base off, so this may be a read error. The V and J genes are TRBV5-1 and TRBJ2-2; D unclear. This CDR3 is built from 14 residues. Trimming removed 2 bases from V and 6 bases from J, with 11 bases in between. Germline-derived CDR1 and CDR2 are SGHRS and YFSETQ. The CDR3 DNA reads TGCGCCAGCAGCTTTACCCGAGACTCCGGGGAGCTGTTTTTT. Protein product: CASSFTRDSGELFF.

This clonotype was recorded at least ten times. The gene calls are TRBV28 and TRBJ1-1; 7 bases are a match to TRBD1. Germline CDR1 and CDR2: MDHEN and SYDVKM. V was clipped by 7 bases and J by 12 bases; unmatched bases: 11. The CDR3 is 12 residues long. CDR3 region: CASTIGQEESFF. The CDR3 coding sequence is TGTGCCAGCACCATCGGACAGGAGGAGTCTTTCTTT.